The rows below give T cell receptor beta chains drawn from one sample of a study of cytomegalovirus exposure and HLA in healthy donors. This table comes from immunoSEQ multiplex PCR, and its TCRdb copy is limited to in-frame clones, with some not included. The sample has more than 95,000 clones; roughly 80% are singletons. Sequenced input: PBMCs. The receptors stem from a man younger than 40 in good health and CMV-seronegative. Each CDR3 is given with its conserved first and last residue. Each record gives: D gene, J gene, V gene, clone size, CDR3 DNA, CDR3 protein. D genes are given only for firm matches. Clone size is not always given. Where it is, it says once, few, many or a class for expanded clones.

D gene: -; J gene: TRBJ2-5; V gene: TRBV4-1; clone size: -; CDR3 DNA: TGCGCCAGCAGCCTCGGGCGGGGTCAAGAGACCCAGTACTTC; CDR3 protein: CASSLGRGQETQYF
D gene: -; J gene: TRBJ1-6; V gene: TRBV5-1; clone size: -; CDR3 DNA: TGCGCCAGCAGCTATTACAGCTCCTATAATTCACCCCTCCACTTT; CDR3 protein: CASSYYSSYNSPLHF
D gene: -; J gene: TRBJ1-5; V gene: TRBV7-2; clone size: -; CDR3 DNA: TGTGCCAGCAGCTCTTACCCAGGGGCCGGCAATCAGCCCCAGCATTTT; CDR3 protein: CASSSYPGAGNQPQHF
D gene: -; J gene: TRBJ1-5; V gene: TRBV19; clone size: -; CDR3 DNA: TGTGCCAGTAGTATAGTTGCCAGGGAGGATCAGCCCCAGCATTTT; CDR3 protein: CASSIVAREDQPQHF
D gene: TRBD2; J gene: TRBJ2-2; V gene: TRBV7-8; clone size: -; CDR3 DNA: TGTGCCAGCAGCTTAGGTCTAGCGGGAGGTTATACCGGGGAGCTGTTTTTT; CDR3 protein: CASSLGLAGGYTGELFF
D gene: TRBD1; J gene: TRBJ1-2; V gene: TRBV6-6; clone size: once; CDR3 DNA: TGTGCCAGCAGTTCCGGGGACAGGGTGTTTTATAATGGCTACACCTTC; CDR3 protein: CASSSGDRVFYNGYTF
D gene: TRBD2; J gene: TRBJ2-3; V gene: TRBV5-1; clone size: -; CDR3 DNA: TGCGCCAGCAGCCCGGGGACTAGCGGTAGCACAGATACGCAGTATTTT; CDR3 protein: CASSPGTSGSTDTQYF
D gene: -; J gene: TRBJ1-1; V gene: TRBV2; clone size: -; CDR3 DNA: TGTGCCAGCAGTGTTTTGTCTTCGGGAGACACTGAAGCTTTCTTT; CDR3 protein: CASSVLSSGDTEAFF
D gene: TRBD1; J gene: TRBJ1-1; V gene: TRBV27; clone size: -; CDR3 DNA: TGTGCCAGCAGTTTATCGAGGACAGGGGGCTGGAGGAACACTGAAGCTTTCTTT; CDR3 protein: CASSLSRTGGWRNTEAFF
D gene: -; J gene: TRBJ2-3; V gene: TRBV9; clone size: -; CDR3 DNA: TGTGCCAGCAGCCCAGTTGGCGGGAGCACAGATACGCAGTATTTT; CDR3 protein: CASSPVGGSTDTQYF
D gene: TRBD1; J gene: TRBJ2-7; V gene: TRBV2; clone size: -; CDR3 DNA: TGTGCCAGCAGTACGGGACAGCGCGAGCAGTACTTC; CDR3 protein: CASSTGQREQYF
D gene: TRBD1; J gene: TRBJ1-4; V gene: TRBV28; clone size: -; CDR3 DNA: TGTGCCAGTCACAGGGGGCTTAATGAAAAACTGTTTTTT; CDR3 protein: CASHRGLNEKLFF
D gene: -; J gene: TRBJ1-1; V gene: TRBV4-1; clone size: -; CDR3 DNA: TGCGCCAGCAGCCAACGTCCCCGTAACACTGAAGCTTTCTTT; CDR3 protein: CASSQRPRNTEAFF
D gene: -; J gene: TRBJ1-5; V gene: TRBV28; clone size: -; CDR3 DNA: TGTGCCAGCAGTTTAAGGGGATCTAGCAATCAGCCCCAGCATTTT; CDR3 protein: CASSLRGSSNQPQHF
D gene: TRBD2; J gene: TRBJ2-5; V gene: TRBV7-9; clone size: -; CDR3 DNA: TGTGCCAGCAGCTTAGCAGCGGGGGCGGTAACCCAGTACTTC; CDR3 protein: CASSLAAGAVTQYF
D gene: TRBD1; J gene: TRBJ2-7; V gene: TRBV30; clone size: -; CDR3 DNA: TGTGCCTGGGAGGACAGGGGTAACTACGAGCAGTACTTC; CDR3 protein: CAWEDRGNYEQYF
D gene: -; J gene: TRBJ1-2; V gene: TRBV19; clone size: -; CDR3 DNA: TGTGCCAGTAGTGGGGAGTTCCCCTATGGCTACACCTTC; CDR3 protein: CASSGEFPYGYTF
D gene: -; J gene: TRBJ1-1; V gene: TRBV5-5; clone size: -; CDR3 DNA: TGTGCCAGCAGCTTATCCGGGACACTGAACACTGAAGCTTTCTTT; CDR3 protein: CASSLSGTLNTEAFF
D gene: -; J gene: TRBJ1-4; V gene: TRBV4-3; clone size: -; CDR3 DNA: TGCGCCAGCAGCCAAGATTGGGGCCCCAATGAAAAACTGTTTTTT; CDR3 protein: CASSQDWGPNEKLFF
D gene: -; J gene: TRBJ1-3; V gene: TRBV6-5; clone size: -; CDR3 DNA: TGTGCCAGCAGTACAGGGAACACTGGAAACACCATATATTTT; CDR3 protein: CASSTGNTGNTIYF
D gene: TRBD1; J gene: TRBJ1-5; V gene: TRBV7-2; clone size: -; CDR3 DNA: TGTGCCAGCAGCTGGGGACAGCCCAATCAGCCCCAGCATTTT; CDR3 protein: CASSWGQPNQPQHF
D gene: TRBD1; J gene: TRBJ2-5; V gene: TRBV5-6; clone size: once; CDR3 DNA: TGTGCCAGCAGCTTGGATCCCGGCAGGGGGCATCAAGAGACCCAGTACTTC; CDR3 protein: CASSLDPGRGHQETQYF
D gene: TRBD2; J gene: TRBJ2-3; V gene: TRBV5-4; clone size: -; CDR3 DNA: TGTGCCAGCAATCGCGGGGGAGTAGTGACAGATACGCAGTATTTT; CDR3 protein: CASNRGGVVTDTQYF
D gene: TRBD2; J gene: TRBJ2-2; V gene: TRBV29-1; clone size: -; CDR3 DNA: TGCAGCGCGGGAGGGAGGCATAACACCGGGGAGCTGTTTTTT; CDR3 protein: CSAGGRHNTGELFF
D gene: TRBD1; J gene: TRBJ1-4; V gene: TRBV25-1; clone size: -; CDR3 DNA: TGTGCCAGCAAACAGGGGAATGAAAAACTGTTTTTT; CDR3 protein: CASKQGNEKLFF
D gene: -; J gene: TRBJ2-3; V gene: TRBV5-4; clone size: -; CDR3 DNA: TGTGCCAGCAGCGTGAGAAGACTTTCTAGCACAGATACGCAGTATTTT; CDR3 protein: CASSVRRLSSTDTQYF
D gene: TRBD1; J gene: TRBJ1-2; V gene: TRBV29-1; clone size: -; CDR3 DNA: TGCAGCGTCGGGACAGGGTATGGCTACACCTTC; CDR3 protein: CSVGTGYGYTF
D gene: -; J gene: TRBJ1-1; V gene: TRBV27; clone size: -; CDR3 DNA: TGTGCCAGAGCAGCGAGGAGAACAGGGAGTGAGGGCACTGAAGCTTTCTTT; CDR3 protein: CARAARRTGSEGTEAFF
D gene: TRBD1; J gene: TRBJ1-5; V gene: TRBV9; clone size: -; CDR3 DNA: TGTGCCAGCAGCGTAGAAGGGACAGGGGTACAGCCCCAGCATTTT; CDR3 protein: CASSVEGTGVQPQHF
D gene: TRBD1; J gene: TRBJ2-7; V gene: TRBV6-6; clone size: -; CDR3 DNA: TGTGCCAGCAGCTACTCCGGGACAGACTACGAGCAGTACTTC; CDR3 protein: CASSYSGTDYEQYF
D gene: TRBD2; J gene: TRBJ2-3; V gene: TRBV7-2; clone size: -; CDR3 DNA: TGTGCCAGCAGCTTAGTGGGCGGGGGAAACACAGATACGCAGTATTTT; CDR3 protein: CASSLVGGGNTDTQYF
D gene: -; J gene: TRBJ1-1; V gene: TRBV4-1; clone size: -; CDR3 DNA: TGCGCCAGCAGCCAAGAACAGCACAACACTGAAGCTTTCTTT; CDR3 protein: CASSQEQHNTEAFF
D gene: -; J gene: TRBJ2-5; V gene: TRBV28; clone size: -; CDR3 DNA: TGTGCCAGCAGTTTATCTAATATGAAAGAGACCCAGTACTTC; CDR3 protein: CASSLSNMKETQYF
D gene: -; J gene: TRBJ1-1; V gene: TRBV18; clone size: -; CDR3 DNA: TGTGCCAGCTCAACTCGGCAACTGGGCAACACTGAAGCTTTCTTT; CDR3 protein: CASSTRQLGNTEAFF
D gene: TRBD1; J gene: TRBJ2-5; V gene: TRBV7-2; clone size: -; CDR3 DNA: TGTGCCAGCAGCATCTACCAGGGGGTCCAAGAGACCCAGTACTTC; CDR3 protein: CASSIYQGVQETQYF
D gene: -; J gene: TRBJ1-4; V gene: TRBV21-1; clone size: few; CDR3 DNA: TGTGCCAGCAGCAACTACCGGACAGGGGGCCACAATGAAAAACTGTTTTTT; CDR3 protein: CASSNYRTGGHNEKLFF
D gene: -; J gene: TRBJ1-2; V gene: TRBV27; clone size: -; CDR3 DNA: TGTGCCAGCAGTCCCCTCCTGTCAGGGGGCTACACCTTC; CDR3 protein: CASSPLLSGGYTF
D gene: -; J gene: TRBJ1-3; V gene: TRBV7-9; clone size: few; CDR3 DNA: TGTGCCAGCAGCTTAAGAGGGCAGGGGTTCGGAAACACCATATATTTT; CDR3 protein: CASSLRGQGFGNTIYF
D gene: TRBD2; J gene: TRBJ2-1; V gene: TRBV10-3; clone size: -; CDR3 DNA: TGTGCCATCAAGACGGGAGGGCTAGACAATGAGCAGTTCTTC; CDR3 protein: CAIKTGGLDNEQFF
D gene: -; J gene: TRBJ1-6; V gene: TRBV5-6; clone size: -; CDR3 DNA: TGTGCCAGCAGCTTGGCTAGGAGACGGGCAGGGGTCAATAATTCACCCCTCCACTTT; CDR3 protein: CASSLARRRAGVNNSPLHF
D gene: TRBD2; J gene: TRBJ2-1; V gene: TRBV6-6; clone size: -; CDR3 DNA: TGTGCCAGCAGCCTACCCCAGCGGGAGGTATACAATGAGCAGTTCTTC; CDR3 protein: CASSLPQREVYNEQFF
D gene: -; J gene: TRBJ1-4; V gene: TRBV2; clone size: -; CDR3 DNA: TGTGCCAGCACCTTAGACAGAGCCGCAACTAATGAAAAACTGTTTTTT; CDR3 protein: CASTLDRAATNEKLFF
D gene: -; J gene: TRBJ2-1; V gene: TRBV5-8; clone size: -; CDR3 DNA: TGTGCCAGCAAACCAAGCAGAGGGAGACCCTACAATGAGCAGTTCTTC; CDR3 protein: CASKPSRGRPYNEQFF
D gene: TRBD2; J gene: TRBJ2-3; V gene: TRBV15; clone size: -; CDR3 DNA: TGTGCCACCAGCACAGGGTCAACATCTAGCGGATATAGCACAGATACGCAGTATTTT; CDR3 protein: CATSTGSTSSGYSTDTQYF
D gene: TRBD2; J gene: TRBJ2-1; V gene: TRBV18; clone size: -; CDR3 DNA: TGTGCCAGCTCACCACCGAGTAGCGGGATGTCTAGTGATGAGCAGTTCTTC; CDR3 protein: CASSPPSSGMSSDEQFF
D gene: -; J gene: TRBJ2-5; V gene: TRBV10-3; clone size: -; CDR3 DNA: TGTGCCATCAGTGGACAGGTCCAAGAGACCCAGTACTTC; CDR3 protein: CAISGQVQETQYF
D gene: -; J gene: TRBJ1-1; V gene: TRBV19; clone size: -; CDR3 DNA: TGTGCCAGTAGTAGTCGACATCTTAGGGCGAGGGACACTGAAGCTTTCTTT; CDR3 protein: CASSSRHLRARDTEAFF
D gene: -; J gene: TRBJ1-5; V gene: TRBV15; clone size: -; CDR3 DNA: TGTGCCACCAGCAGAGAGAGGCGGGGTCATCAGCCCCAGCATTTT; CDR3 protein: CATSRERRGHQPQHF